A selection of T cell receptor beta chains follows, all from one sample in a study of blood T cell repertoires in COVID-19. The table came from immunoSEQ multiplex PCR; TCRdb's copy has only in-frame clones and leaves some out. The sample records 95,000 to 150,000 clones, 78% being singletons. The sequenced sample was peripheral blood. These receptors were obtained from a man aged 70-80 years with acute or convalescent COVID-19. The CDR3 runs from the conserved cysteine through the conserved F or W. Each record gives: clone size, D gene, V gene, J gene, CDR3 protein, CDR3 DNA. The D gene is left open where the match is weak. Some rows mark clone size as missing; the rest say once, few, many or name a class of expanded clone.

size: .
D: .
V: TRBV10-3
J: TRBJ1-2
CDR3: CAIHLEGTNYGYTF
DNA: TGTGCCATCCATCTCGAGGGAACTAACTATGGCTACACCTTC

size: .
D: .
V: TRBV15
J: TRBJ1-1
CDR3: CATSRDLGTMNTEAFF
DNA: TGTGCCACCAGCAGAGATCTAGGCACCATGAACACTGAAGCTTTCTTT

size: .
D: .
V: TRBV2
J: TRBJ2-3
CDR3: CASSASSDDTQYF
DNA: TGTGCCAGCAGTGCATCTAGCGACGATACGCAGTATTTT

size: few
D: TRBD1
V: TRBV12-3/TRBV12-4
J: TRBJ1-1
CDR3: CASRGQAMYEAFF
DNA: TGTGCCAGCAGGGGACAGGCGATGTATGAAGCTTTCTTT

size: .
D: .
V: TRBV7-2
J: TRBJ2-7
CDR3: CASSLRDISYEQYF
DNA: TGTGCCAGCAGCTTACGGGACATTTCCTACGAGCAGTACTTC

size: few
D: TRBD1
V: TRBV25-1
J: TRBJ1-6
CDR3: CASRETGTGGSSPLHF
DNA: TGTGCCAGCAGAGAGACCGGGACAGGGGGCTCCTCACCCCTCCACTTT

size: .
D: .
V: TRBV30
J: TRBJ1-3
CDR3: CACTRTRSASGNTIYF
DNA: TGTGCCTGCACTAGGACGCGTAGTGCCTCTGGAAACACCATATATTTT

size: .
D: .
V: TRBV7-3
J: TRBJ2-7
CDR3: CASSASVSGEQYF
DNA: TGTGCCAGCAGCGCGTCTGTCTCGGGAGAGCAGTACTTC

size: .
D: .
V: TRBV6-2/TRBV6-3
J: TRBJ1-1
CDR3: CASSYLGGGTVEGNEAFF
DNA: TGTGCCAGCAGTTACTTGGGGGGGGGCACGGTCGAGGGGAATGAAGCTTTCTTT

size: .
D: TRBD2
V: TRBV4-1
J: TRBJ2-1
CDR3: CASSRFPGGPDNEQFF
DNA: TGCGCCAGCAGCCGCTTTCCGGGGGGGCCGGACAATGAGCAGTTCTTC

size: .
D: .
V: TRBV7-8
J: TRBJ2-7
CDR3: CASSLDGREQYF
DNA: TGTGCCAGCAGCTTAGATGGCAGAGAGCAGTACTTC

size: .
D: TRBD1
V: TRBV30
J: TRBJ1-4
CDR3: CAWRTGANEKLFF
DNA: TGTGCCTGGAGAACAGGGGCTAATGAAAAACTGTTTTTT

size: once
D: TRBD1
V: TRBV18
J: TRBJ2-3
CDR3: CASSPDRGTDTQYF
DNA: TGTGCCAGCTCACCGGACAGGGGGACAGATACGCAGTATTTT

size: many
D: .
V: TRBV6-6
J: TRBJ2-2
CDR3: CASSYSTGELFF
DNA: TGTGCCAGCAGTTACTCGACTGGGGAGCTGTTTTTT

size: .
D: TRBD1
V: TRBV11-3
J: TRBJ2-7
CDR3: CASSLDLDRGYEQYF
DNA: TGTGCCAGCAGCTTAGATCTGGACAGGGGGTACGAGCAGTACTTC

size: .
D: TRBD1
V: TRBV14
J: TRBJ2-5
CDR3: CASSQRQGGETQYF
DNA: TGTGCCAGCAGCCAAAGACAGGGTGGGGAGACCCAGTACTTC

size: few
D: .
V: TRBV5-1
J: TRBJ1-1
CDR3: CASSSGRPPNRTEAFF
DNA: TGCGCCAGCAGTTCGGGCAGGCCCCCGAACAGGACTGAAGCTTTCTTT

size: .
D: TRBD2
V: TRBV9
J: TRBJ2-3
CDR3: CASSETSGAPGDTQYF
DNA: TGTGCCAGCAGCGAGACTAGCGGGGCCCCGGGGGATACGCAGTATTTT

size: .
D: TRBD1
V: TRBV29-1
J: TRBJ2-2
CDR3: CSVDRTGITGELFF
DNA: TGCAGCGTCGACCGGACAGGGATCACCGGGGAGCTGTTTTTT

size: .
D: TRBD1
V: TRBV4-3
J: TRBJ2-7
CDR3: CASSRDRGDYEQYF
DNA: TGCGCCAGCAGCCGGGACAGGGGCGACTACGAGCAGTACTTC

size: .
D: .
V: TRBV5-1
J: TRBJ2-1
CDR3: CASSLGQPPNEQFF
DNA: TGCGCCAGCAGCTTGGGACAGCCTCCCAATGAGCAGTTCTTC

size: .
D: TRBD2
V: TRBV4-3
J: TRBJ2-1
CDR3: CASSRLTLSGGAHEQFF
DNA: TGCGCCAGCAGCCGACTAACTCTTAGCGGGGGGGCCCATGAGCAGTTCTTC

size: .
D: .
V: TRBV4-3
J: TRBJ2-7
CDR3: CASSQGPSVSYEQYF
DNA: TGCGCCAGCAGCCAAGGTCCCAGCGTTTCCTACGAGCAGTACTTC

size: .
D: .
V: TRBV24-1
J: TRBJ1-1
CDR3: CATSDGGRTEAFF
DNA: TGTGCCACCAGTGATGGGGGGAGGACTGAAGCTTTCTTT

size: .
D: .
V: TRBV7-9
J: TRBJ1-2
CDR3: CASLGRGVFYGYTF
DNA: TGTGCCAGCCTCGGCAGGGGTGTTTTCTATGGCTACACCTTC

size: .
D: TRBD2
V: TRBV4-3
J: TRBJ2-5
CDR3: CASSPSGGPQETQYF
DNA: TGCGCCAGCAGCCCCAGCGGGGGCCCACAAGAGACCCAGTACTTC

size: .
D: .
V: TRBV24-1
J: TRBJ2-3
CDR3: CATSGVTTDTQYF
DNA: TGTGCCACCAGTGGAGTGACAACGGATACGCAGTATTTT

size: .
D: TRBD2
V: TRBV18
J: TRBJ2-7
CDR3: CASSPPWRGDPYEQYF
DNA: TGTGCCAGCTCACCACCCTGGCGGGGGGACCCCTACGAGCAGTACTTC

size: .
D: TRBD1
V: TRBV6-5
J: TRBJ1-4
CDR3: CASTRGARGNEKLFF
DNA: TGTGCCAGCACGCGAGGGGCCAGGGGGAATGAAAAACTGTTTTTT

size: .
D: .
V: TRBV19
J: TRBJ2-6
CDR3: CASSGQGTPGANVLTF
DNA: TGTGCCAGTAGTGGCCAGGGGACCCCTGGGGCCAACGTCCTGACTTTC

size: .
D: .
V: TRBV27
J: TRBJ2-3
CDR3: CASSPQMDTQYF
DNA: TGTGCCAGCAGTCCTCAGATGGATACGCAGTATTTT

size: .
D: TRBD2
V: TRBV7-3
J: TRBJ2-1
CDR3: CASSGTRGGPNEQFF
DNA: TGTGCCAGCAGCGGAACGCGGGGGGGCCCCAATGAGCAGTTCTTC

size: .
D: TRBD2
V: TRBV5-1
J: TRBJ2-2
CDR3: CASSAGLVNAGELFF
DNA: TGCGCCAGCAGTGCGGGACTAGTTAACGCCGGGGAGCTGTTTTTT

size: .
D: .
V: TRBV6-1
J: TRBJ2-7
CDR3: CASSEDITPSYEQYF
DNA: TGTGCCAGCAGTGAAGACATCACCCCCTCCTACGAGCAGTACTTC

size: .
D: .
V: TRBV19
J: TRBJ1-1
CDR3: CASSSQGGTEAFF
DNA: TGTGCCAGTAGTTCACAGGGAGGGACTGAAGCTTTCTTT

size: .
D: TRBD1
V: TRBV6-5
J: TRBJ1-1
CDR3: CASSRMTGANTEAFF
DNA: TGTGCCAGCAGCCGAATGACAGGGGCGAACACTGAAGCTTTCTTT

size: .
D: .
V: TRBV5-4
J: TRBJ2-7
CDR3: CASSFAGSSYEQYF
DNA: TGTGCCAGCAGCTTTGCAGGAAGCTCCTACGAGCAGTACTTC

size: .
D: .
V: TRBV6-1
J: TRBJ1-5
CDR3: CASSEAGNRANQPQHF
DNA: TGTGCCAGCAGTGAAGCGGGCAACAGGGCAAATCAGCCCCAGCATTTT

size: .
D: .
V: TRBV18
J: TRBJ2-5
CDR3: CASTAGSQETQYF
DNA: TGTGCCAGCACGGCAGGGTCACAAGAGACCCAGTACTTC

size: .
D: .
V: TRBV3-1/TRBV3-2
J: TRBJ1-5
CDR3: CASSQGRGNQPQHF
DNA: TGTGCCAGCAGCCAAGGACGGGGGAATCAGCCCCAGCATTTT

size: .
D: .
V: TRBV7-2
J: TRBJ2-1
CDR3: CASSSGTDNEQFF
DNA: TGTGCCAGCAGCTCCGGGACTGACAATGAGCAGTTCTTC

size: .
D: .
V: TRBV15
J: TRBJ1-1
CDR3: CATSGQQNTEAFF
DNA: TGTGCCACCAGCGGACAGCAGAACACTGAAGCTTTCTTT

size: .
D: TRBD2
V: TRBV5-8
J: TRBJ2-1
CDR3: CASTFWSGVNEQFF
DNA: TGTGCCAGCACCTTCTGGAGCGGGGTCAATGAGCAGTTCTTC

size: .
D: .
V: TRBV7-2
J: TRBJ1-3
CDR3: CASSLTGNTIYF
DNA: TGTGCCAGCAGCTTAACAGGAAACACCATATATTTT

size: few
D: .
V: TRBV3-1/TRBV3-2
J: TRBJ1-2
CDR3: CASSHWDTGYTF
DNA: TGTGCCAGCAGCCATTGGGACACTGGCTACACCTTC

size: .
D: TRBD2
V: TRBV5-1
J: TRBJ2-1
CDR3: CASSLAPPSGGATWSNEQFF
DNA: TGCGCCAGCAGCCTCGCCCCCCCTAGCGGGGGCGCCACGTGGAGCAATGAGCAGTTCTTC

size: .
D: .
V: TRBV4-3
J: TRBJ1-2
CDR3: CASSQVGGGYTF
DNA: TGCGCCAGCAGCCAAGTCGGGGGAGGCTACACCTTC

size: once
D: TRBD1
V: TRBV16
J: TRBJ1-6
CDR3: CASSQEMGQGGSPLHF
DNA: TGTGCCAGCAGCCAAGAGATGGGACAGGGTGGATCACCCCTCCACTTT

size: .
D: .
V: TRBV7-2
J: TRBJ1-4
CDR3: CASSSGLKLFF
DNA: TGTGCCAGCAGCTCGGGTCTGAAGCTGTTTTTT

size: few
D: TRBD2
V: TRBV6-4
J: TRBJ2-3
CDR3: CASSTSSGGSDTQYF
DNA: TGTGCCAGCAGTACGAGTAGCGGGGGCTCGGATACGCAGTATTTT

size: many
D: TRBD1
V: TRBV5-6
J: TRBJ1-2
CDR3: CASSLGSSDRAYGYTF
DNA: TGTGCCAGCAGCTTAGGCTCATCGGACAGGGCCTATGGCTACACCTTC

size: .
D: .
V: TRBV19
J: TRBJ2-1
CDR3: CASSMQRRQVKSRNEQFF
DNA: TGTGCCAGTAGTATGCAAAGAAGACAGGTAAAAAGTAGGAATGAGCAGTTCTTC

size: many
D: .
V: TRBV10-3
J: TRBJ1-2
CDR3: CAISVVGGDGYTF
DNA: TGTGCCATCAGTGTTGTCGGGGGGGATGGCTACACCTTC

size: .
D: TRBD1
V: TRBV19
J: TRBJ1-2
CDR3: CASSFGQGALTNYGYTF
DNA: TGTGCCAGTAGTTTCGGACAGGGGGCCCTTACCAACTATGGCTACACCTTC